The T cell receptor (beta chain) described here comes from a study of Tregs in tolerant kidney transplant recipients (dated by TCRdb to between 2018 and 2021). Study-level background: The study applied TCRbeta sequencing to find donor-specific regulatory T cells before combined kidney and bone marrow transplantation and then followed those same cells after transplant.

Of note for this clone: Its recognized antigen is unknown. The read ends 3 residues before the CDR3 terminus; that terminus is restored from the germline J gene.

Genomic DNA was extracted from sorted cells with the QIAGEN DNeasy Blood and Tissue Kit for TCRbeta CDR3 sequencing. Through immunoSEQ, high-throughput TCRbeta CDR3 sequencing was done commercially, including PCR amplification with internal controls and bias correction. From the authors' description of their analysis: Unique productive TCRbeta sequences were defined by CDR3 nucleotide sequence where primers matched, otherwise by CDR3 amino acid sequence with Vbeta and Jbeta genes. As a correction for sorting error, sequences shared between sorted populations at a frequency ratio of 2:1 or less were discarded, and the remaining shared sequences were assigned to the higher population. Donor-reactive sequences were defined as at least 5-fold expanded in CFSE-low cells versus unstimulated cells, with frequency of at least 0.01% in CFSE-low cells. Repertoire divergence was quantified by Jensen-Shannon divergence calculated from the top 100 TCRbeta sequences ranked by frequency. For samples with multiple sequencing runs, sorting error was corrected in each run separately before the runs were combined. Held by TCRdb, this immuneACCESS table contains in-frame sequences only and omits some clones. Under half of the omission traces to an unresolved V gene where checked; the cause of the rest is unknown. V, J and clone size are taken as reported in that table, and D and trimming were inferred from the DNA itself. For this sample, the table gives about 14,000 clones. The ten most abundant clones make up 27% of the sample.

The full study reports these points: Expanding Tregs with activated donor B cells appeared to identify the most biologically relevant and donor-specific TCRbeta repertoire. Because the PCR primers were changed over time for some patients, nucleotide-level comparison could not be performed across the samples from those patients. Because only a small number of patients were included, the study had limitations, and the results will need to be validated in larger populations as well as under other immunosuppression protocols. Biological reproducibility was not examined directly, but technical replication error appeared to be minimal. Donor-specific Treg expansion was found to exceed global Treg expansion in tolerant patients, suggesting antigen-driven rather than nonspecific expansion.

CDR3 length: 12 amino acids, cysteine to phenylalanine. Of the CDR3's DNA, 27 bases were read; they are in frame from base 1. According to the germline V gene (reference sequence), CDR1 reads SEHNR and CDR2 reads FQNEAQ. V was cut back by 5 bases and J by 3 bases, leaving a gap of 8 bases between them. According to the study, the label for this sample's time point signals: 6 months after combined kidney and bone marrow transplant. Related donors were used in the transplants with nonmyeloablative bone marrow transplantation, and mixed chimerism was transient in the human trials. Thawed PBMCs were FACS-sorted into unstimulated Tregs (CD4+CD25+CD127-), CD4+ non-Tregs (CD4+CD25-), CD4 cells and CD8 cells. Patients were a few combined kidney and bone marrow transplant recipients from the ITN036ST trial, and only these trial subjects had samples available. Healthy control blood was processed to PBMCs by Ficoll density gradient and cryopreserved, and patient PBMCs were collected before and after transplant.

This clonotype was obtained from a human patient who received a combined kidney and bone marrow transplant. Following transplantation, part of the T cell population may be supplied by the graft donor rather than the patient. The sample here was CD8+ T cells from blood (PBMCs), taken 6 months after the transplant. The rearrangement joined TRBV7-9 to TRBJ2-7; the D gene identity is not certain. The CDR3 is CASSVTSYEQYF. Partial CDR3 DNA: TGTGCCAGCAGCGTTACAAGCTACGAG.